A single sample is the source of the 16 T cell receptor beta chains below, sequenced in a study of T-cell reconstitution after alpha-beta-depleted transplantation in children. A TCRbeta library incorporating unique molecular identifiers was prepared. Each CDR3 protein is one row after TCRdb ran MiXCR on the PCR reads. The data contain 80,000 to 95,000 distinct CDR3 sequences, roughly 8.8% of them seen just once; the ten biggest clones take up approximately 6.6%. Sequences were derived from PBMCs from the stem cell graft donor, sampled from the stem cell graft. All receptors come from a human donor who donated a stem cell graft to a child with congenital amegakaryocytic thrombocytopenia.

This clonotype was observed at least ten times. The chain carries TRBV20-1 and TRBJ1-2, with D maybe TRBD1 (6 bases). The CDR3 extends over 12 amino acids. Germline lookup yields CDR1 DFQATT and CDR2 SNEGSKA (reference sequence). The CDR3 DNA is TGCAGCGCGGCAGAGGACAGCTATGGCTACACCTTC. This sequence encodes CSAAEDSYGYTF.

In its sample, this clonotype was seen many times. The J gene is TRBJ2-2, the V gene TRBV5-5, with a possible D match to TRBD2 (5 bases). V was pared by 0 bases and J by 6 bases, with 9 bases between. The germline V gene encodes CDR1 SGHKS and CDR2 YYEKEE (reference sequence). The length of the CDR3 is 14 residues. The CDR3 loop is CASSLVLASGELFF. In DNA, the CDR3 is TGTGCCAGCAGCTTGGTCCTAGCATCCGGGGAGCTGTTTTTT.

This clonotype was seen at least ten times. V is TRBV6-5 and J is TRBJ1-3; D is ambiguous. V dropped 0 bases and J dropped 3 bases, with 6 bases sitting between them. CDR3 length equals 14 residues. Per germline, CDR1 MNHEY and CDR2 SVGAGI. This CDR3 reads CASSYSVSGNTIYF. In DNA, the CDR3 is TGTGCCAGCAGTTACTCGGTCAGTGGAAACACCATATATTTT.

This clonotype was detected ten times or more. V and J are TRBV13 and TRBJ1-4; 9 positions match TRBD1. The J segment lost 5 bases and the V segment lost 5 bases, leaving 3 bases of the junction unmatched. The CDR3 runs to 14 residues. Germline V CDR1 and CDR2: PRHDT, FYEKMQ (reference sequence). The CDR3 bases are TGTGCCAGCAGCGCAGGACAGGGGAATGAAAAACTGTTTTTT. Amino acids: CASSAGQGNEKLFF.

This clonotype showed up many times. V usage is TRBV20-1 and J usage is TRBJ2-7, with TRBD2 matching 15 bases. V lost 1 base and J lost 2; bases outside the gene matches: 12. This CDR3 spans 19 amino acids. Germline loops: CDR1 DFQATT, CDR2 SNEGSKA (reference sequence). DNA for the CDR3: TGCAGTGCTAGAGGAGGAGGGGGAGGGACTAGCGGGGGGACCTACGAGCAGTACTTC. It specifies CSARGGGGGTSGGTYEQYF.

This clonotype was observed many times. The chain employs TRBV12-3 or TRBV12-4 and TRBJ1-5, with 10 positions matching TRBD1. CDR3 length equals 15 residues. V lost 4 bases and J lost 6; bases outside the gene matches: 6. In nucleotides, the CDR3 is TGTGCCAGCAGTTCCGGGACAGGGGCTTCTCAGCCCCAGCATTTT. Protein: CASSSGTGASQPQHF.

This clonotype was observed at least ten times. The gene calls are TRBV2 and TRBJ2-1, with 7 bases aligning to TRBD2. The germline gives CDR1 SNHLY, CDR2 FYNNEI. The CDR3 consists of 11 residues. The ends lost 11 bases at V and 9 bases at J; junction bases unmatched: 7. DNA of the CDR3: TGTGCCGCCCCGGGGGGTTCTGAGCAGTTCTTC. Amino acids: CAAPGGSEQFF.

This clonotype was counted ten times or more. The chain carries TRBV5-1 and TRBJ2-2; D gene uncertain. The CDR3 runs to 15 residues. V was shortened by 6 bases and J by 1 base, with 13 bases between the two germline ends. Per germline, CDR1 SGHRS and CDR2 YFSETQ. CDR3 in amino acids: CASTQDRMNTGELFF. For the CDR3, the DNA is TGCGCCAGCACCCAGGACCGGATGAACACCGGGGAGCTGTTTTTT.

At least ten counts were recorded for this clonotype. The chain is built from TRBV11-2 and TRBJ2-3, with TRBD2 matching 7 bases. The V and J ends lost 5 bases and 5 bases, in that order; junction bases with no gene match: 10. Germline V gene lookup returns CDR1 SGHAT and CDR2 FQNNGV. The CDR3 loop spans 15 amino acids. CDR3 nucleotide sequence: TGTGCCAGCAGCCGACGGTTAGCGGGTGGAGATACGCAGTATTTT. Its protein is CASSRRLAGGDTQYF.

The rearrangement links TRBV5-5 to TRBJ2-2; D is unresolved. Germline lookup yields CDR1 SGHKS and CDR2 YYEKEE (reference sequence). V was clipped by 0 bases and J by 6 bases, with 12 bases between them. The CDR3 is 15 amino acids. The DNA of the CDR3 is TGTGCCAGCAGCTTGGGGGTACGGGCTTCCGGGGAGCTGTTTTTT. Protein sequence: CASSLGVRASGELFF.

This chain joins TRBV5-1 and TRBJ2-7; D is possibly TRBD2 (6 bases). The germline V gene encodes CDR1 SGHRS and CDR2 YFSETQ. Trimming cost V 4 bases and J 1 base, with 12 bases left between them. CDR3 size: 14 residues. The CDR3 protein is CASSAGTGSYEQYF. The CDR3 DNA reads TGCGCCAGCAGCGCGGGGACGGGGTCCTACGAGCAGTACTTC.

This clonotype came up many times. The chain employs TRBV10-3 and TRBJ1-1, with 7 positions matching TRBD1. The CDR3 runs to 16 residues. Germline V CDR1 and CDR2: ENHRY, SYGVKD. Trimming took 5 bases from V and 1 from J; bases not matched to a gene: 10. The CDR3: CAISISSNRGNTEAFF. Here the CDR3 DNA reads TGTGCCATCAGTATATCCTCCAACAGGGGGAACACTGAAGCTTTCTTT.

This clonotype was counted at least ten times. This chain connects TRBV20-1 to TRBJ1-1; 9 bases fit TRBD1. The CDR3 consists of 16 residues. CDR1 is DFQATT and CDR2 is SNEGSKA in the germline V gene (reference sequence). V was pared by 3 bases and J by 1 base, with 9 bases of the junction left unmatched. CDR3 nucleotide sequence: TGCAGTGCTAGGTCGACAGGGGGGGAAGAGAACACTGAAGCTTTCTTT. Protein product: CSARSTGGEENTEAFF.

Ten or more counts support this clonotype. The chain combines TRBV5-1 with TRBJ1-1, with D perhaps TRBD1 (5 bases). In germline, CDR1 is SGHRS, CDR2 YFSETQ. This CDR3 contains 15 residues. The V end lost 4 bases, the J end lost 1 base, and 14 bases lay between the germline ends. CDR3: CASSTAGTENTEAFF. Written as DNA, the CDR3 is TGCGCCAGCAGCACGGCCGGGACCGAGAACACTGAAGCTTTCTTT. Combining the CDR3 with reference TRBV5-1 and TRBJ1-1 gives the whole variable domain KAGVTQTPRYLIKTRGQQVTLSCSPISGHRSVSWYQQTPGQGLQFLFEYFSETQRNKGNFPGRFSGRQFSNSRSEMNVSTLELGDSALYLCASSTAGTENTEAFFGQGTRLTVV.

This clonotype appeared many times. The chain uses TRBV12-3 or TRBV12-4 and TRBJ1-4; no definite D call. Trimming removed 3 bases at V and 0 bases at J, with 5 bases between. The CDR3 is made up of 14 amino acids. The CDR3 here is CASSLDATNEKLFF. The CDR3 DNA reads as TGTGCCAGCAGTTTGGATGCAACTAATGAAAAACTGTTTTTT.

This chain connects TRBV19 to TRBJ1-5, with TRBD1 as a possible D gene (6 bases). The germline CDR1 and CDR2 sequences are LNHDA and SQIVND (reference sequence). Trimming pared 5 bases from V and 2 bases from J, leaving 16 bases between. The CDR3 totals 16 residues. CDR3 in amino acids: CASSLTGRAGNQPQHF. The CDR3 region has the DNA TGTGCCAGTAGTCTTACAGGGAGGGCTGGCAATCAGCCCCAGCATTTT.